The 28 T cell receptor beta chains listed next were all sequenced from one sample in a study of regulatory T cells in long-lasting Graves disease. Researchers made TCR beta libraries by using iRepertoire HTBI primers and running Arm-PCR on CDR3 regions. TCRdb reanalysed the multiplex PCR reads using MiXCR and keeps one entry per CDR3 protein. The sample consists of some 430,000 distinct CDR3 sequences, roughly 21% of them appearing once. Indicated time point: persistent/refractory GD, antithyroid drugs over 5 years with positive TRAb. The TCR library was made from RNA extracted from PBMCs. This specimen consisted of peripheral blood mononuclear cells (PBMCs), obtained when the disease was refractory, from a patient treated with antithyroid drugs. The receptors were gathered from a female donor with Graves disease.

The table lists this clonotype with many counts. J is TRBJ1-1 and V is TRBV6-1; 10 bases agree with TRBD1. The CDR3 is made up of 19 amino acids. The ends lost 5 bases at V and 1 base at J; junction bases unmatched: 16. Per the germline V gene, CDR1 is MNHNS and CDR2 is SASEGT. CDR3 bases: TGTGCCAGCAGTAAGGGGACAGGGGAAGTTTGGGGGAAGAACACTGAAGCTTTCTTT. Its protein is CASSKGTGEVWGKNTEAFF.

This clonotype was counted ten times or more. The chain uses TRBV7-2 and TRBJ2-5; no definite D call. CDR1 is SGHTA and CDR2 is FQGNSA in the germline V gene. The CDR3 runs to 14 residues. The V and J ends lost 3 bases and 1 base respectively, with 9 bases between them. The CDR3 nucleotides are TGTGCCAGCAGCTTTTCTGTCAGCCAAGAGACCCAGTACTTC. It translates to CASSFSVSQETQYF.

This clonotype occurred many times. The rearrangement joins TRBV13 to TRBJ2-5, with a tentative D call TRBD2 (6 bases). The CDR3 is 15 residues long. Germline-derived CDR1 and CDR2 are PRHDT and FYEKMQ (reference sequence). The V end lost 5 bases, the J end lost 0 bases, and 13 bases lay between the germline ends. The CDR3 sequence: CASSRIRDYQETQYF. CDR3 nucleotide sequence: TGTGCCAGCAGCCGGATCCGGGACTACCAAGAGACCCAGTACTTC.

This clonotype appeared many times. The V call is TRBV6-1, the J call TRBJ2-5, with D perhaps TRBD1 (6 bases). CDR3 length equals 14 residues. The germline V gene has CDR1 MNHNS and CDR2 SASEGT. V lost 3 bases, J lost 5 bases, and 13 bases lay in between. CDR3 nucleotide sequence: TGTGCCAGCAGTGAGCCGGGACAACGGGAGACCCAGTACTTC. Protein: CASSEPGQRETQYF.

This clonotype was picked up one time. The CDR3, as DNA: TGTGCCAGCAGCCCCCAGGACAGGGCGTTAGGGCAGTACTTC. This encodes CASSPQDRALGQYF. The rearrangement uses TRBV6-1 and TRBJ2-7; TRBD1 matches at 8 bases. V lost 6 bases to trimming and J lost 9 bases; unmatched junction nucleotides: 13. Germline assignment: CDR1 MNHNS and CDR2 SASEGT. CDR3 size: 14 residues.

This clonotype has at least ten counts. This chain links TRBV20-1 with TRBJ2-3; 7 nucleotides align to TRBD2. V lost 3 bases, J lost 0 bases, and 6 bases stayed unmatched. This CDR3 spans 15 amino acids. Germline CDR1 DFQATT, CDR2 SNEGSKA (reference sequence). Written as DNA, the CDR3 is TGCAGTGCTAGTCCCCTAGCGGCTAGCACAGATACGCAGTATTTT. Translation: CSASPLAASTDTQYF.

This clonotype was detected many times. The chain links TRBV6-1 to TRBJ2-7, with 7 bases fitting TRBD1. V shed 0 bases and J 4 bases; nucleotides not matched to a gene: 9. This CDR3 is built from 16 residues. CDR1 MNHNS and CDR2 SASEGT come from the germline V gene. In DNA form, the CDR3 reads TGTGCCAGCAGTGAAGCGGGGGCAGGGGGAAATTACGAGCAGTACTTC. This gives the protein CASSEAGAGGNYEQYF.

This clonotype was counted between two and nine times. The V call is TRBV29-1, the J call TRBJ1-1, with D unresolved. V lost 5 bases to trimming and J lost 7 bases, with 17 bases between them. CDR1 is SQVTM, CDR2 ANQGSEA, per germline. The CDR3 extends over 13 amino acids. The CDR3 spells CSVQRDTVNEAFF. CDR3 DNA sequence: TGCAGCGTTCAACGGGATACAGTAAATGAAGCTTTCTTT.

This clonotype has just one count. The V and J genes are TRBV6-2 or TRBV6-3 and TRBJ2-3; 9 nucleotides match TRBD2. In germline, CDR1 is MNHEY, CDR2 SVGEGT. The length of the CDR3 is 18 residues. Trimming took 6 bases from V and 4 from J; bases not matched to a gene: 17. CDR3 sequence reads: CASSHLGVAGVSADTQYF. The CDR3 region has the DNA TGTGCCAGCAGCCACCTTGGGGTAGCGGGAGTAAGCGCAGATACGCAGTATTTT.

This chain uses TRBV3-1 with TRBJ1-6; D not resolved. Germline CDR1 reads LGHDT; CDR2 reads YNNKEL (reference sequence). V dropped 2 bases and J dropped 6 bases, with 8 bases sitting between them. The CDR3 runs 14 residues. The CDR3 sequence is CASSQWGSNSPLHF. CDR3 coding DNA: TGTGCCAGCAGCCAATGGGGAAGTAATTCACCCCTCCACTTT.

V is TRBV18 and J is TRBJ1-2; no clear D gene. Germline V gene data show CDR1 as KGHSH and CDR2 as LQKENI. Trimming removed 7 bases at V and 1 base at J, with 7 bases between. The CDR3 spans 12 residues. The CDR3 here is CASYAVNYGYTF. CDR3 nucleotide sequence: TGTGCCAGCTATGCCGTTAACTATGGCTACACCTTC.

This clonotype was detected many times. The CDR3 DNA reads as TGTGCCAGCAGCCAGAAGCGGACAGGACCCTACGAGCAGTACTTC. It encodes CASSQKRTGPYEQYF. The J gene is TRBJ2-7, the V gene TRBV7-8, with 7 bases lining up with TRBD1. With V trimmed by 5 bases and J by 2 bases, 9 bases remained unmatched. The CDR3 consists of 15 residues. The germline V gene encodes CDR1 SGHVS and CDR2 FQNEAQ.

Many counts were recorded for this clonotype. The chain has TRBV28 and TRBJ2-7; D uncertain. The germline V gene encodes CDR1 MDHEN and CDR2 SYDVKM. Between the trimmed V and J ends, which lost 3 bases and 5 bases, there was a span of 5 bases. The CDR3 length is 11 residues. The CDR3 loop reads CASSFEHEQYF. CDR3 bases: TGTGCCAGCAGTTTTGAGCACGAGCAGTACTTC.

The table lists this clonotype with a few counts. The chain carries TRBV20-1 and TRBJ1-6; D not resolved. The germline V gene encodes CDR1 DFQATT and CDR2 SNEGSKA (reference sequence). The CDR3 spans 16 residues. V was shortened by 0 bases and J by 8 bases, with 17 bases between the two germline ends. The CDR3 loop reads CSARDRISGLDSPLHF. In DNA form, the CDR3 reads TGCAGTGCTAGAGACCGAATCTCAGGATTGGATTCACCCCTCCACTTT.

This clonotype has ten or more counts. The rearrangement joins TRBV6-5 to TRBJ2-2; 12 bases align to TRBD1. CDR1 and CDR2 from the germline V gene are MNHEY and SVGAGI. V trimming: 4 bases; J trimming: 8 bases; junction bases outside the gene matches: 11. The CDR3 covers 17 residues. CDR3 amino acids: CASSSGVGTGGLGELFF. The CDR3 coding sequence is TGTGCCAGCAGTTCCGGGGTTGGGACAGGGGGCCTTGGGGAGCTGTTTTTT.

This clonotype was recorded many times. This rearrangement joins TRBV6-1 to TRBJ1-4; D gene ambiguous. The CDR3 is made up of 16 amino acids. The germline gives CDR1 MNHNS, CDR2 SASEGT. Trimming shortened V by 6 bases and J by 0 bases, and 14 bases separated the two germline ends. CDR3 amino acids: CASSPPVGATNEKLFF. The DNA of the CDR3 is TGTGCCAGCAGCCCCCCGGTAGGCGCAACTAATGAAAAACTGTTTTTT.

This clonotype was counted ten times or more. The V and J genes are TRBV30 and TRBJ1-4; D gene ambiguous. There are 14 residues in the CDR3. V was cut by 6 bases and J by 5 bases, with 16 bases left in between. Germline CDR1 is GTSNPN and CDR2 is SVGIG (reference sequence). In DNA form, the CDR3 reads TGTGCCTGCTCCTCGAGGGTGGCGAATGAAAAACTGTTTTTT. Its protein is CACSSRVANEKLFF.

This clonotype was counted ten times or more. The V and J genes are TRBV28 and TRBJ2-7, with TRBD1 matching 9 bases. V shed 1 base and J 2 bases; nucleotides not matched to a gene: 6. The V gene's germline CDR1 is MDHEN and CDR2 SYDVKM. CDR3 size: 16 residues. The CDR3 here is CASSLSHRGLTYEQYF. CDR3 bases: TGTGCCAGCAGTTTATCCCACAGGGGGCTGACCTACGAGCAGTACTTC.

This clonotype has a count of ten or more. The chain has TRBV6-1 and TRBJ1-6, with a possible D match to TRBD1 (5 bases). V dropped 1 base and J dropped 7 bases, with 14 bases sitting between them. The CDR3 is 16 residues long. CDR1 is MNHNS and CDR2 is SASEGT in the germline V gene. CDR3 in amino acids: CASSEVQGVGNSPLHF. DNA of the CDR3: TGTGCCAGCAGTGAAGTGCAAGGGGTGGGGAATTCACCCCTCCACTTT.

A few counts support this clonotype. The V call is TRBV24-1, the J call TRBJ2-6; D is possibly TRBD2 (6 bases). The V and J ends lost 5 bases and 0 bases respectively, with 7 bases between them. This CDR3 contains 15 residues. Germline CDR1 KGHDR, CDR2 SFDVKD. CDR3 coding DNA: TGTGCCACCAGTGGGGGGGACTCTGGGGCCAACGTCCTGACTTTC. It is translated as CATSGGDSGANVLTF.

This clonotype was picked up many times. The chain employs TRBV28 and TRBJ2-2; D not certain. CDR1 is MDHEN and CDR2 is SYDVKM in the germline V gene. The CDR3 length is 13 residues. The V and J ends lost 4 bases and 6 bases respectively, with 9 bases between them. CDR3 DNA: TGTGCCAGCAGTTCTGGTGGGTCCGGGGAGCTGTTTTTT. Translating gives CASSSGGSGELFF.

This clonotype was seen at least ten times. CDR3 loop: CASSLDSAQADTEAFF. The DNA of the CDR3 is TGTGCCAGCAGCTTAGATTCAGCCCAGGCAGACACTGAAGCTTTCTTT. The V gene is TRBV11-3, the J gene TRBJ1-1; no reliable D call. Germline V CDR1 and CDR2: SGHNT, YENEEA. The V and J ends lost 0 bases and 3 bases respectively, with 14 bases between them. This CDR3 region has 16 residues.

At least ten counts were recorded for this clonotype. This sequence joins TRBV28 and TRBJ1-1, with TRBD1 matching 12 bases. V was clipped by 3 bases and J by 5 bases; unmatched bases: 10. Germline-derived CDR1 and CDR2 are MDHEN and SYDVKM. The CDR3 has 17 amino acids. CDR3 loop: CASSFHGTGGADTEAFF. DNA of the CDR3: TGTGCCAGCAGTTTTCATGGGACAGGGGGCGCGGATACTGAAGCTTTCTTT.

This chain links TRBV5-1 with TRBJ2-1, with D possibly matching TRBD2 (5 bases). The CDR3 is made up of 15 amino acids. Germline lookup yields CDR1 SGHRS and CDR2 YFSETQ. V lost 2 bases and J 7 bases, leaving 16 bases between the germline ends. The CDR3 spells CASSFRLALGNEQFF. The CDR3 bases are TGCGCCAGCAGCTTCAGGCTAGCTCTGGGGAATGAGCAGTTCTTC.

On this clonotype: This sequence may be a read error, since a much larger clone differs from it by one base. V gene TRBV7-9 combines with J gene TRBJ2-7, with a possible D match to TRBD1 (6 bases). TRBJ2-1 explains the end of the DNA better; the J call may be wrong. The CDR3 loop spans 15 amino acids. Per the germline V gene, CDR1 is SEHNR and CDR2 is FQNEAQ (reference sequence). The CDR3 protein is CASSLTRQALYEQFF. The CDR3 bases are TGTGCCAGCAGCTTAACAAGACAGGCCCTCTACGAGCAGTTCTTC.

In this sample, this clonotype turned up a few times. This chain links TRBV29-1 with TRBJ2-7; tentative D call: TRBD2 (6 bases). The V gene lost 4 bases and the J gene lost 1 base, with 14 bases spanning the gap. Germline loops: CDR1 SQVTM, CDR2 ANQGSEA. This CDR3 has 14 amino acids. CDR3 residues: CSVVGGEGSYEQYF. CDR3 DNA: TGCAGCGTTGTGGGGGGTGAGGGATCCTACGAGCAGTACTTC.

Here the CDR3 DNA reads TGCGCCAGCAGCCTATATCCCCTAAGAGAAACTAATGAAAAACTGTTTTTT. Its translation: CASSLYPLRETNEKLFF. The chain recombines TRBV5-1 with TRBJ1-4; no clear D. Germline lookup yields CDR1 SGHRS and CDR2 YFSETQ. The CDR3 spans 17 residues. Trimming left V 4 bases short and J 1 base short, with 17 bases between.

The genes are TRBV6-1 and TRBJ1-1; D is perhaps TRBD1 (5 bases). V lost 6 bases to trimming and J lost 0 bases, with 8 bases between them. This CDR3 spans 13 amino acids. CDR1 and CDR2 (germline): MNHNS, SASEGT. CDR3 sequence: CASRDTLNTEAFF. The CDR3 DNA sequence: TGTGCCAGCAGGGACACGTTGAACACTGAAGCTTTCTTT.